The 22 T cell receptor beta chains presented below share a single source sample, sequenced in a study of beta chain features in type 1 diabetes. All of the isolated RNA was reverse transcribed, so expressed TCRB transcripts were sequenced. Here immunoSEQ multiplex PCR was the method, and the copy in TCRdb shows in-frame clones only, minus some. This table has 200,000 to 300,000 clones, 25% to 35% appearing once. Sequenced input: central memory CD4+ T cells from blood. These receptors came from a man between 25 and 39 years old in good health.

V usage is TRBV2 and J usage is TRBJ1-6; D not resolved. Germline CDR1 reads SNHLY; CDR2 reads FYNNEI. CDR3 size: 14 residues. V was pared by 5 bases and J by 4 bases, with 9 bases between. The CDR3 nucleotides read TGTGCCAGCAGTCAGGTGGGGTATAATTCACCCCTCCACTTT. Amino acids: CASSQVGYNSPLHF.

The chain carries TRBV7-2 and TRBJ2-7; possibly TRBD1 or TRBD2 for D (5 bases each). This CDR3 has 16 residues. Deletions cut 4 bases from V and 6 bases from J, with 22 bases between. Per germline, CDR1 SGHTA and CDR2 FQGNSA. In nucleotides, the CDR3 is TGTGCCAGCAGCTACACGAACCGGGACCCCTTGACCGAGCAGTACTTC. It encodes CASSYTNRDPLTEQYF.

The chain has TRBV2 and TRBJ2-5; 8 positions match TRBD1. The CDR3 runs 13 residues. Per germline, CDR1 SNHLY and CDR2 FYNNEI. The V segment lost 8 bases and the J segment 5 bases; nucleotides outside the gene matches: 7. The CDR3 loop is CASWRDRGETQYF. As DNA, the CDR3 is TGTGCCAGCTGGAGAGACAGGGGCGAGACCCAGTACTTC.

This sequence joins TRBV10-3 and TRBJ2-5; 9 bases line up with TRBD1. The CDR3 loop spans 17 amino acids. The J segment lost 4 bases and the V segment lost 11 bases, leaving 20 bases of the junction unmatched. Germline V CDR1 and CDR2: ENHRY, SYGVKD. The CDR3 DNA reads as TGTGCCTCGCACCCGGGACAGGGCACGTTTAATGCAGAGACCCAGTACTTC. Translated, it gives CASHPGQGTFNAETQYF.

The rearrangement uses TRBV7-2 and TRBJ1-5; D may be TRBD1 (5 bases). V was trimmed by 1 base and J by 7 bases, leaving 14 bases between them. This CDR3 is 15 amino acids long. Germline-derived CDR1 and CDR2 are SGHTA and FQGNSA. The CDR3 sequence: CASSLVPGLEQPQHF. The CDR3 DNA reads TGTGCCAGCAGCTTAGTGCCAGGGTTGGAGCAGCCCCAGCATTTT.

This chain uses TRBV10-3 with TRBJ2-6, with D unclear. The V and J ends lost 5 bases and 0 bases respectively, with 5 bases between them. CDR3 length equals 14 residues. Germline CDR1 is ENHRY and CDR2 is SYGVKD. This chain's CDR3 is CAISYSSGANVLTF. The CDR3 DNA is TGTGCCATCAGTTATTCCTCTGGGGCCAACGTCCTGACTTTC.

This clone was counted only a few times. A far bigger clonotype differs at one base, so this is likely a read error. The V and J genes are TRBV28 and TRBJ2-1; 9 bases agree with TRBD2. The V gene's germline CDR1 is MDHEN and CDR2 SYDVKM. Trimming took 6 bases from V and 9 from J; bases not matched to a gene: 24. The CDR3 runs 19 residues. Written as DNA, the CDR3 is TGTGCCAGCAGGTACCGGAGGTGGGTAGCGGGAGAGGTTAAGGCTGAGCAGTTCTTC. It specifies CASRYRRWVAGEVKAEQFF.

The chain has TRBV30 and TRBJ2-6; 7 bases are a match to TRBD1. The CDR3 totals 20 residues. V shed 2 bases, J shed 4 bases, and the junction held 20 bases outside the gene matches. The germline V gene encodes CDR1 GTSNPN and CDR2 SVGIG (reference sequence). The CDR3 protein is CAWSYWGQQGENSGANVLTF. The CDR3 bases are TGTGCCTGGAGTTACTGGGGACAGCAAGGGGAAAACTCCGGGGCCAACGTCCTGACTTTC.

The gene calls are TRBV19 and TRBJ2-1; TRBD2 matches 11 bases. The CDR3 length is 16 residues. The germline V gene encodes CDR1 LNHDA and CDR2 SQIVND (reference sequence). The J segment lost 0 bases and the V segment lost 5 bases, leaving 3 bases of the junction unmatched. In DNA form, the CDR3 reads TGTGCCAGTAGTGACACTAGCGGGGGCTCCTACAATGAGCAGTTCTTC. It is translated as CASSDTSGGSYNEQFF.

The chain has TRBV19 and TRBJ1-2, with D possibly matching TRBD1 (5 bases). The V and J ends lost 1 base and 4 bases respectively, with 13 bases between them. The germline CDR1 and CDR2 sequences are LNHDA and SQIVND (reference sequence). The CDR3 extends over 15 amino acids. CDR3 in amino acids: CASSIGGHPSYGYTF. The CDR3 DNA is TGTGCCAGTAGTATAGGGGGCCACCCGTCCTATGGCTACACCTTC.

The V and J genes are TRBV6-5 and TRBJ2-7; 8 bases are shared with TRBD1. Germline CDR1 MNHEY, CDR2 SVGAGI. The length of the CDR3 is 13 residues. After removal of 10 bases from V and 3 bases from J, the junction contained 8 bases not matched to a gene. The CDR3 DNA reads as TGTGCCACCACTGCTGGACAGGGCTACGAGCAGTACTTC. Its translation is CATTAGQGYEQYF.

With respect to this clone: Other nucleotide sequences from this sample produce the same CDR3. The chain is built from TRBV30 and TRBJ2-2; the match to TRBD2 covers 8 bases. V shed 2 bases and J 8 bases; nucleotides not matched to a gene: 10. CDR1 GTSNPN and CDR2 SVGIG come from the germline V gene (reference sequence). The CDR3 has 15 residues. The CDR3 DNA sequence: TGTGCCTGGAGTCAGCGGGGGAGGGTCACTGGGGAGCTGTTTTTT. It yields the protein CAWSQRGRVTGELFF.

This clone appeared a few times. The V call is TRBV30, the J call TRBJ1-4; D is ambiguous. Germline V gives CDR1 GTSNPN, CDR2 SVGIG (reference sequence). V was clipped by 8 bases and J by 4 bases, with 17 bases between them. The CDR3 is 14 amino acids. The CDR3 loop is CATPLGGNNEKLFF. CDR3 in DNA: TGTGCCACACCCCTGGGAGGGAATAATGAAAAACTGTTTTTT.

The CDR3 loop reads CATRARGRSGTDTQYF. CDR3 nucleotides: TGTGCCACCCGCGCGCGGGGTAGGAGCGGCACAGATACGCAGTATTTT. The genes are TRBV5-6 and TRBJ2-3; a possible D gene is TRBD2 (6 bases). Between the trimmed V and J ends, which lost 9 bases and 1 base, there was a span of 21 bases. Germline values: CDR1 SGHDT, CDR2 YYEEEE. This CDR3 spans 16 amino acids.

The chain has TRBV7-2 and TRBJ2-3, with 8 bases aligning to TRBD2. Losses at the gene ends were 2 bases for V and 4 bases for J; bases not matched to a gene: 14. CDR3 size: 18 residues. Germline loops: CDR1 SGHTA, CDR2 FQGNSA. The CDR3 region has the DNA TGTGCCAGCAGCTTATCCCGAGGTAGCGGGACGGCTGCAGATACGCAGTATTTT. It encodes CASSLSRGSGTAADTQYF.

This clone was recorded a few times. V is TRBV10-2 and J is TRBJ2-1; 8 bases fit TRBD2. There are 12 residues in the CDR3. Germline-derived CDR1 and CDR2 are WSHSY and SAAADI. Trimming cost V 6 bases and J 10 bases; bases outside gene matches: 5. This CDR3 reads CASRQTSVEQFF. The CDR3 DNA sequence: TGCGCCAGCAGACAGACTAGCGTGGAGCAGTTCTTC.

This clone was seen only a few times. The chain has TRBV27 and TRBJ2-4; TRBD1 aligns across 10 bases. V shed 3 bases, J shed 8 bases, and the junction held 7 bases outside the gene matches. In germline, CDR1 is MNHEY, CDR2 SMNVEV (reference sequence). The length of the CDR3 is 15 residues. The CDR3 protein is CASSFGDRGRYIQYF. CDR3 nucleotide sequence: TGTGCCAGCAGTTTCGGGGACAGGGGCAGGTACATTCAGTACTTC.

This clone was seen a few times. The rearrangement links TRBV7-9 to TRBJ2-2; D call uncertain. Germline assignment: CDR1 SEHNR and CDR2 FQNEAQ (reference sequence). Trimming removed 5 bases from V and 5 bases from J, with 12 bases in between. This CDR3 is 14 amino acids long. In nucleotides, the CDR3 is TGTGCCAGCAGCCCCAAGACCGTAACCGGGGAGCTGTTTTTT. Encoded protein: CASSPKTVTGELFF.

V gene TRBV5-1 combines with J gene TRBJ2-7; D might be TRBD1 (6 bases). The germline V gene encodes CDR1 SGHRS and CDR2 YFSETQ. Deletions cut 4 bases from V and 1 base from J, with 15 bases between. The CDR3 sequence is 15 residues long. The CDR3 region is CASSPSGTNSYEQYF. CDR3 bases: TGCGCCAGCAGCCCATCCGGGACAAATTCCTACGAGCAGTACTTC.

The chain carries TRBV6-1 and TRBJ2-3, with 7 bases identical to TRBD1. CDR3 size: 15 residues. CDR1 and CDR2 from the germline V gene are MNHNS and SASEGT. With V trimmed by 4 bases and J by 0 bases, 4 bases remained unmatched. CDR3 sequence (DNA): TGTGCCAGCAGTGCCTACAGGGGAAGCACAGATACGCAGTATTTT. It codes for CASSAYRGSTDTQYF.

V is TRBV2 and J is TRBJ2-5, with D maybe TRBD1 (6 bases). V was clipped by 4 bases and J by 2 bases, with 11 bases between them. Germline loops: CDR1 SNHLY, CDR2 FYNNEI. The CDR3 consists of 14 residues. The CDR3 region has the DNA TGTGCCAGCAGTGGTACAGGGCTTCAAGAGACCCAGTACTTC. As protein: CASSGTGLQETQYF.

As concerns this clone: Distinct nucleotide sequences in the sample also encode this CDR3. The chain carries TRBV30 and TRBJ1-2; D may be TRBD1 (5 bases). The CDR3 consists of 13 residues. The V and J ends lost 1 base and 8 bases respectively, with 14 bases between them. The germline gives CDR1 GTSNPN, CDR2 SVGIG (reference sequence). The CDR3 DNA is TGTGCCTGGAGTGGTGGGGGATTGGGCGGCTACACCTTC. Translating it yields CAWSGGGLGGYTF. The full variable domain, its missing parts supplied by reference TRBV30 and TRBJ1-2, is SQTIHQWPATLVQPVGSPLSLECTVEGTSNPNLYWYRQAAGRGLQLLFYSVGIGQISSEVPQNLSASRPQDRQFILSSKKLLLSDSGFYLCAWSGGGLGGYTFGSGTRLTVV.